The clone carrying this T cell receptor beta chain was recorded a few times. Its antigen remains unknown. The library was designed around alpha chains, so this beta chain is a stray read whose abundance carries little weight. These data come from a study of spatial heterogeneity in lung cancer. As for time point: sample taken at primary tumor resection. The donors comprised some 78 untreated early-stage non-small cell lung cancer patients. TCRs were sequenced from unsorted whole RNA of tumor, nontumor lung or PBMC. Carried by each TCR cDNA molecule was a unique molecular identifier. In TCRdb, the 5' RACE reads were re-called with MiXCR into one record per CDR3 protein. The profile covers around 20,000 distinct CDR3 sequences, with 5% to 6% appearing a single time and about 9.4% taken by the ten largest. The CDR3 is 14 amino acids. V lost 2 bases and J lost 5; bases outside the gene matches: 2. Germline CDR1 SGHVS, CDR2 FNYEAQ.

Regarding the study as a whole: Within tumors, counts of expanded alpha and beta TCRs tracked tumor mutation counts.

V and J are TRBV7-6 and TRBJ2-7; 11 bases align to TRBD2. The sequencing used lung tumor tissue, collected at surgery. The source is a female donor with early-stage non-small cell lung cancer. DNA for the CDR3: TGTGCCAGCAGCTTAACACTAGCGGGAGACGAGCAGTACTTC. Protein product: CASSLTLAGDEQYF.